A single sample gave rise to the 20 T cell receptor beta chains below, sequenced in a study of spatial heterogeneity in lung cancer. Time point described: blood at routine non-recurrence follow-up after resection. TCRdb recomputed calls from the 5' RACE reads with MiXCR, one row per CDR3 protein. The sample has nearly 95,000 distinct CDR3 sequences; roughly a fifth are singletons. Material: PBMCs, obtained at follow-up. These receptors were taken from a male donor with early-stage non-small cell lung cancer.

This clonotype was picked up a small number of times. The J gene is TRBJ2-1, the V gene TRBV7-8, with D perhaps TRBD2 (6 bases). Trimming shortened V by 1 base and J by 3 bases, and 16 bases separated the two germline ends. The CDR3 sequence is 17 residues long. Germline values: CDR1 SGHVS, CDR2 FQNEAQ. CDR3 sequence reads: CASSLGWRGNSYNEQFF. The CDR3, as DNA: TGTGCCAGCAGCTTAGGGTGGCGGGGAAACAGCTACAATGAGCAGTTCTTC.

This chain joins TRBV10-2 and TRBJ2-7; a weak D match, TRBD2 (5 bases). CDR3 length: 12 amino acids. Germline V gene data show CDR1 as WSHSY and CDR2 as SAAADI. With 1 base removed from V and 7 bases from J, the gap between germline ends came to 8 bases. CDR3 bases: TGCGCCAGCAGTGAGTTCGGCGGGGAGCAGTACTTC. Protein product: CASSEFGGEQYF.

The genes are TRBV29-1 and TRBJ2-3; weak D call: TRBD1 (6 bases). The germline gives CDR1 SQVTM, CDR2 ANQGSEA. V lost 7 bases and J 3 bases, leaving 20 bases between the germline ends. This CDR3 is 15 amino acids long. CDR3 in amino acids: CSALQGGSGTDTQYF. For the CDR3, the DNA is TGCAGCGCACTACAGGGTGGTTCTGGGACAGATACGCAGTATTTT.

The chain links TRBV7-2 to TRBJ2-2, with 8 bases matching TRBD2. This CDR3 region has 17 residues. The V segment lost 5 bases and the J segment 7 bases; nucleotides outside the gene matches: 15. Germline V gene data show CDR1 as SGHTA and CDR2 as FQGNSA. In nucleotides, the CDR3 is TGTGCCAGCAGCCCATATTCAAGCGGGAGACGCGACGGGGAGCTGTTTTTT. Amino acid sequence: CASSPYSSGRRDGELFF.

This clonotype has only a few counts. The chain employs TRBV20-1 and TRBJ2-2; D call uncertain. The germline V gene has CDR1 DFQATT and CDR2 SNEGSKA (reference sequence). The CDR3 runs to 13 residues. Trimming took off 0 bases at V and 8 bases at J, with 10 bases between the two ends. The CDR3 sequence: CSARDFAEGELFF. As DNA, the CDR3 is TGCAGTGCTAGAGATTTTGCCGAAGGGGAGCTGTTTTTT.

This clonotype appeared a few times. The chain links TRBV20-1 to TRBJ1-6; D uncertain. The CDR3 spans 15 residues. The V gene lost 0 bases and the J gene lost 3 bases, with 9 bases spanning the gap. Looked up from germline, CDR1 is DFQATT and CDR2 is SNEGSKA (reference sequence). Written as DNA, the CDR3 is TGCAGTGCTAGAGATCTGGGGAACTATAATTCACCCCTCCACTTT. Amino acid sequence: CSARDLGNYNSPLHF.

The chain recombines TRBV2 with TRBJ1-2, with D hard to call. Between the trimmed V and J ends, which lost 2 bases and 7 bases, there was a span of 17 bases. The V gene's germline CDR1 is SNHLY and CDR2 FYNNEI. The CDR3 sequence is 15 residues long. CDR3 sequence reads: CASSEIPYSLGGYTF. CDR3 nucleotides: TGTGCCAGCAGTGAAATCCCTTACAGTCTTGGTGGCTACACCTTC.

Ten or more counts support this clonotype. The rearrangement uses TRBV6-2 or TRBV6-3 and TRBJ2-7; TRBD1 aligns across 11 bases. V trimming: 6 bases; J trimming: 3 bases; junction bases outside the gene matches: 10. The CDR3 runs to 16 residues. Germline loops: CDR1 MNHEY, CDR2 SVGEGT. This CDR3 reads CASSPRGTGGIYEQYV. The CDR3 bases are TGTGCCAGCAGCCCACGCGGGACAGGGGGAATCTACGAGCAGTACGTC.

The V call is TRBV6-2 or TRBV6-3, the J call TRBJ2-1, with TRBD2 matching 8 bases. Germline assignment: CDR1 MNHEY and CDR2 SVGEGT. Unmatched junction bases numbered 3, after V lost 2 bases and J lost 12 bases. The CDR3 has 12 amino acids. CDR3 in DNA: TGTGCCAGCAGTTACCGCGGACTAGCGCAGTTCTTC. It is translated as CASSYRGLAQFF.

This clonotype has at least ten counts. V gene TRBV7-3 combines with J gene TRBJ2-3; D uncertain. The CDR3 contains 13 residues. CDR1 is SGHTA, CDR2 FQGTGA, per germline. Trimming removed 0 bases at V and 6 bases at J, with 7 bases between. In DNA form, the CDR3 reads TGTGCCAGCAGCTTAACGGTGGCCGATACGCAGTATTTT. It is translated as CASSLTVADTQYF.

V is TRBV12-5 and J is TRBJ1-1; D is ambiguous. In germline, CDR1 is LGHNT, CDR2 FRNRAP. The germline V and J ends were trimmed by 0 bases and 7 bases, with 21 bases remaining between them. The CDR3 runs to 17 residues. CDR3 sequence (DNA): TGTGCTAGTGGTTTGGTACCTGTAGGCAGACCTATTGATGAAGCTTTCTTT. It encodes CASGLVPVGRPIDEAFF.

This clonotype was seen only a few times. The J gene is TRBJ2-7, the V gene TRBV7-9; 11 bases map to TRBD2. The CDR3 totals 15 residues. Germline lookup yields CDR1 SEHNR and CDR2 FQNEAQ (reference sequence). V dropped 5 bases and J dropped 5; count of bases not matched to a gene: 8. In nucleotides, the CDR3 is TGTGCCAGCAGCATAGGACTAGCGGGTGTGGACGAGCAGTACTTC. Its protein product is CASSIGLAGVDEQYF.

The chain combines TRBV7-8 with TRBJ1-5; 7 bases line up with TRBD1. The CDR3 spans 15 residues. Germline CDR1 SGHVS, CDR2 FQNEAQ. The V gene end was trimmed by 5 bases and the J gene end by 2 bases; junction bases not matched to a gene: 6. CDR3 sequence (DNA): TGTGCCAGCAGCGCCCGACAGGGCCGCAATCAGCCCCAGCATTTT. Protein: CASSARQGRNQPQHF.

CDR3 nucleotides: TGTGCCATAACTCTTTCAGGCACAGGCTCACCCCTCCACTTT. Encoded protein: CAITLSGTGSPLHF. The chain combines TRBV7-9 with TRBJ1-6; perhaps TRBD1 as D (5 bases). V lost 10 bases and J lost 10, with 20 bases in between. CDR3 length: 14 residues. Per the germline V gene, CDR1 is SEHNR and CDR2 is FQNEAQ (reference sequence).

V gene TRBV20-1 combines with J gene TRBJ1-1; D may be TRBD1 (5 bases). The CDR3 sequence is 16 residues long. Looked up from germline, CDR1 is DFQATT and CDR2 is SNEGSKA (reference sequence). The ends were cut back, 5 bases at V and 1 base at J, with 20 bases in the middle. The CDR3 nucleotides read TGCAGTGCTCCCCGAGCCGGCGGGGGTTGGAACACTGAAGCTTTCTTT. Translation: CSAPRAGGGWNTEAFF.

Only a few counts were recorded for this clonotype. The chain joins TRBV4-3 to TRBJ2-7; D tentatively fits TRBD1 or TRBD2 (5 bases each). The CDR3 has 17 amino acids. The ends were cut back, 0 bases at V and 0 bases at J, with 15 bases in the middle. CDR1 LGHNA and CDR2 YSLEER come from the germline V gene. CDR3 in DNA: TGCGCCAGCAGCCAAGACAGACCGGGACGGAGCTCCTACGAGCAGTACGTC. This gives the protein CASSQDRPGRSSYEQYV.

This clonotype has more than one count but fewer than ten. The CDR3 coding sequence is TGTGCCAGCAGTTTCAGCGGGGGTTGGTACAATGAGCAGTTCTTC. Its translation is CASSFSGGWYNEQFF. The V call is TRBV6-5, the J call TRBJ2-1, with TRBD2 identical over 8 bases. Trimming removed 4 bases from V and 4 bases from J; junction bases left unmatched: 6. Germline assignment: CDR1 MNHEY and CDR2 SVGAGI. The CDR3 covers 15 residues.

This clonotype has just a few counts. The chain links TRBV20-1 to TRBJ2-3; 8 nucleotides agree with TRBD2. Germline CDR1 and CDR2: DFQATT and SNEGSKA (reference sequence). The CDR3 runs 12 residues. J gave up 4 bases and V 3 bases, and 0 bases lay outside the gene matches. Here the CDR3 reads CSASGRADTQYF. The CDR3 nucleotides are TGCAGTGCTAGCGGGAGGGCAGATACGCAGTATTTT.

This clonotype was counted between two and nine times. This chain connects TRBV6-6 to TRBJ2-2, with D maybe TRBD2 (6 bases). Looked up from germline, CDR1 is MNHNY and CDR2 is SVGAGI (reference sequence). V was shortened by 8 bases and J by 4 bases, with 11 bases between the two germline ends. This CDR3 spans 13 amino acids. CDR3 bases: TGTGCCAGCGTACGGGGAGGCACCGGGGAGCTGTTTTTT. Residues: CASVRGGTGELFF.

This clonotype was recorded a few times. This chain joins TRBV20-1 and TRBJ2-2; possible D gene TRBD2, 6 bases. Trimming left V 3 bases short and J 1 base short, with 6 bases between. The CDR3 loop spans 13 amino acids. The germline V gene encodes CDR1 DFQATT and CDR2 SNEGSKA (reference sequence). Here the CDR3 reads CSARGGNTGELFF. For the CDR3, the DNA is TGCAGTGCTAGGGGAGGGAACACCGGGGAGCTGTTTTTT.